The rows below give T cell receptor beta chains drawn from one sample of a study of CD4 T cells in relation to SARS-CoV-2 and coronaviruses. The repertoire was sequenced with immunoSEQ multiplex PCR; TCRdb's copy has only in-frame clones and lacks some. Of around 35,000 clones detected, 70% to 90% appear once; the ten largest clones hold 3.1%. Sequenced material: memory CD4+ T cells from PBMCs. The receptors come from an adult with COVID-19. CDR3s include the opening cysteine and the closing phenylalanine or tryptophan. D genes are given only for firm matches. Size values are once, few and many counts, or a class for expanded clones, and some rows have none.

j_call,v_call,d_call,clone_size,cdr3_nt,cdr3_aa
TRBJ2-1,TRBV9,TRBD1,.,TGTGCCACCGGCGGGACAGGGGGGGTTGAGCAGTTCTTC,CATGGTGGVEQFF
TRBJ2-7,TRBV7-8,.,.,TGTGCCAGCAGCCAAAGGAGGATGAGCGGCTACGAGCAGTACTTC,CASSQRRMSGYEQYF
TRBJ2-3,TRBV18,TRBD1,.,TGTGCCAGCTCACAAAGGACAGGGGACATAGATACGCAGTATTTT,CASSQRTGDIDTQYF
TRBJ2-1,TRBV6-5,.,.,TGTGCCGCAACGCGGGGGCGCGGCTACAATGAGCAGTTCTTC,CAATRGRGYNEQFF
TRBJ2-2,TRBV3-1/TRBV3-2,TRBD2,few,TGTGCCAGCAGCCGCCGGACTAGCGGTAGGAACACCGGGGAGCTGTTTTTT,CASSRRTSGRNTGELFF
TRBJ2-7,TRBV2,.,.,TGTGCCAGCAGTGAACAGGGTCCCTACGAGCAGTACTTC,CASSEQGPYEQYF
TRBJ2-5,TRBV29-1,.,.,TGCAGCGTTGTTGCAGGGGTAGAGACCCAGTACTTC,CSVVAGVETQYF
TRBJ1-3,TRBV5-8,.,.,TGTGCCAGCTCTAGGACGGGTCTTGGAAACACCATATATTTT,CASSRTGLGNTIYF
TRBJ2-4,TRBV4-1,.,once,TGCGCCAGCAGCCCAATATCTAGCATCAGAAACATTCAGTACTTC,CASSPISSIRNIQYF
TRBJ2-5,TRBV4-1,.,once,TGCGCCAGCAGCCAAGATAGCGGCCTCACGGCGACCCAGTACTTC,CASSQDSGLTATQYF
TRBJ2-2,TRBV6-5,TRBD2,.,TGTGCCAGCAGGACCCTAGCGGGGTACACCGGGGAGCTGTTTTTT,CASRTLAGYTGELFF
TRBJ2-7,TRBV6-5,TRBD2,.,TGTGCCAGCAGTTATGGGATGCTAGCGGGATACGAGCAGTACTTC,CASSYGMLAGYEQYF
TRBJ2-5,TRBV15,TRBD1,.,TGTGCCACCAGCAGAGCTGGACAGGGAGAGACCCAGTACTTC,CATSRAGQGETQYF
TRBJ1-4,TRBV30,.,.,TGTGCCTGGAGTGCGGCATTGGGAGGCGGGGGTGAAAAACTGTTTTTT,CAWSAALGGGGEKLFF
TRBJ2-5,TRBV2,.,.,TGTGCCAGCAGTGAATGGGCAAGACAAGAGACCCAGTACTTC,CASSEWARQETQYF
TRBJ2-7,TRBV6-6,.,.,TGTGCCAGCAGTTACTCGAGCCCAGGGTGGTCTGAGCAGTACTTC,CASSYSSPGWSEQYF
TRBJ2-2,TRBV18,.,.,TGTGCCAGCTCCGCTACCGACGGGCGGAGCAACACCGGGGAGCTGTTTTTT,CASSATDGRSNTGELFF
TRBJ2-7,TRBV28,.,.,TGTGCCAGCACCCTAATGGGATCATCCCCCTACGAGCAGTACTTC,CASTLMGSSPYEQYF
TRBJ2-7,TRBV15,TRBD2,.,TGTGCCACCAGCAGTGCCCCGGGACTAGCGGGAGGGCGAGGCTACGAGCAGTACTTC,CATSSAPGLAGGRGYEQYF
TRBJ2-5,TRBV11-3,.,.,TGTGCCAGCAGCGTGGACATAGGCGAGACCCAGTACTTC,CASSVDIGETQYF
TRBJ2-1,TRBV21-1,.,.,TGTGCCAGCAGCCCTCGGACTAGCGGGACACAATACAATGAGCAGTTCTTC,CASSPRTSGTQYNEQFF
TRBJ2-5,TRBV30,.,once,TGTGCCTGGAGTGACGCGGGGCTCCGGGAGACCCAGTACTTC,CAWSDAGLRETQYF
TRBJ2-1,TRBV11-2,.,.,TGTGCCAGCAGCTTAGGCTGGGGGGCGGGAGCTTTTATTGAGCAGTTCTTC,CASSLGWGAGAFIEQFF
TRBJ2-5,TRBV11-2,TRBD2,.,TGTGCCAGCAGTTGGGGCGGGAGACTTAGCGGGAGCAAGACCCAGTACTTC,CASSWGGRLSGSKTQYF
TRBJ2-1,TRBV23-1,TRBD1,.,TGCGCCAGCCTTTACTACAGTGGACAGGGAAACTACAATGAGCAGTTCTTC,CASLYYSGQGNYNEQFF
TRBJ2-2,TRBV2,TRBD2,.,TGTGCCAGCAGCCTTAGCGGGAGCGACACCGGGGAGCTGTTTTTT,CASSLSGSDTGELFF
TRBJ2-2,TRBV27,.,.,TGTGCCAGCAGTAATATCGGGAGTACGGCCGGGGAGCTGTTTTTT,CASSNIGSTAGELFF
TRBJ2-1,TRBV5-4,TRBD2,few,TGTGCCAGCAGCTTGGGTGCGCTAGCGGCCAGCTCCTACAATGAGCAGTTCTTC,CASSLGALAASSYNEQFF
TRBJ1-2,TRBV2,.,.,TGTGCCAGCAGACCTACAGACAGTGACTATGGCTACACCTTC,CASRPTDSDYGYTF
TRBJ2-5,TRBV9,.,.,TGTGCCAGCAGCGTAGATTCACTGGGGGTTGAGACCCAGTACTTC,CASSVDSLGVETQYF
TRBJ2-4,TRBV6-1,.,.,TGTGCCAGCAGTGAAGCGTCGTTGGGGGGTCTTCAGTACTTC,CASSEASLGGLQYF
TRBJ2-3,TRBV3-1/TRBV3-2,.,.,TGTGCCAGCAGCCAGGAAGGGCCAGATACGCAGTATTTT,CASSQEGPDTQYF
TRBJ2-5,TRBV6-2/TRBV6-3,.,.,TGTGCCAGCAGCCCCCCCCAGACGGAGACCCAGTACTTC,CASSPPQTETQYF
TRBJ2-7,TRBV21-1,.,.,TGTGCCAGCCCTATACCCAGAGCTTACCGTTACGAGCAGTACTTC,CASPIPRAYRYEQYF
TRBJ1-1,TRBV5-1,.,.,TGCGCCAGCAGCTTCAGGGTGGGGACTGAAGCTTTCTTT,CASSFRVGTEAFF
TRBJ2-1,TRBV29-1,TRBD1,.,TGCAGCGAGGACCCCGGGACAGAGACCGGTAATGAGCAGTTCTTC,CSEDPGTETGNEQFF
TRBJ1-2,TRBV6-5,.,.,TGTGCCAGCAGCCCACCCGAGAGGGCGGTCTATGGCTACACCTTC,CASSPPERAVYGYTF
TRBJ2-2,TRBV28,.,.,TGTGCCAGCAGGACACACTACACCGGGGAGCTGTTTTTT,CASRTHYTGELFF
TRBJ2-7,TRBV24-1,.,once,TGTGCCACCAGTGATGAAATGGGCTACGAGCAGTACTTC,CATSDEMGYEQYF
TRBJ1-5,TRBV4-1,.,.,TGCGCCAGCAGCCAACTCGACAGGAATCAGCCCCAGCATTTT,CASSQLDRNQPQHF
TRBJ2-7,TRBV9,.,.,TGTGCCAGCAGCGTAGATCCTCTTACAACCTACGAGCAGTACTTC,CASSVDPLTTYEQYF
TRBJ2-7,TRBV28,.,.,TGTGCCAGCAGTTTGAGTTTCTACGAGCAGTACTTC,CASSLSFYEQYF
TRBJ2-3,TRBV11-2,.,once,TGTGCCAGCAGCTCCGTCTCAGGCACAGATACGCAGTATTTT,CASSSVSGTDTQYF
TRBJ2-5,TRBV30,TRBD2,.,TGTGCCTGGAGTATAGCGGGAGGCGCCGAGACCCAGTACTTC,CAWSIAGGAETQYF
TRBJ2-1,TRBV5-4,TRBD1,.,TGTGCCAGCAGCTTGGACAGGGGGTTGTACAATGAGCAGTTCTTC,CASSLDRGLYNEQFF
TRBJ2-2,TRBV2,.,once,TGTGCCAGCAGTTCGACCCGGAACACCGGGGAGCTGTTTTTT,CASSSTRNTGELFF
TRBJ2-3,TRBV5-1,.,.,TGCGCCAGCAGCTTGAATCCGGGCGCTAGCACAGATACGCAGTATTTT,CASSLNPGASTDTQYF
TRBJ2-7,TRBV11-2,TRBD2,.,TGTGCCAGCAGCATCGGGACTAGCGGGAGTTCGACTCACGAGCAGTACTTC,CASSIGTSGSSTHEQYF
TRBJ2-3,TRBV10-2,TRBD2,.,TGCGCCAGCAGTGAGGCTAGCGGGAGTCGAGCAGATACGCAGTATTTT,CASSEASGSRADTQYF
TRBJ2-5,TRBV6-6,.,.,TGTGCCAGCAGTAGGGGACTGGAAGAGACCCAGTACTTC,CASSRGLEETQYF
TRBJ2-2,TRBV9,.,.,TGTGCCAGCAGCGTAGGTGTTAACACCGGGGAGCTGTTTTTT,CASSVGVNTGELFF
TRBJ2-6,TRBV11-1,.,.,TGTGCCAGCAGCTTAGGGAACTCTGGGGCCAACGTCCTGACTTTC,CASSLGNSGANVLTF
TRBJ2-3,TRBV2,TRBD2,.,TGTGCCAGCAGTGAGGAGAGGGAGGGCCAAGATACGCAGTATTTT,CASSEEREGQDTQYF
TRBJ1-2,TRBV28,.,.,TGTGCCAGCAATTCTGGAGGGAATGATTATGGCTACACCTTC,CASNSGGNDYGYTF
TRBJ2-1,TRBV9,TRBD2,few,TGTGCCAGCAGCGTAGTCTCTAGCGGGAGCCAAGACAATGAGCAGTTCTTC,CASSVVSSGSQDNEQFF
TRBJ2-5,TRBV2,TRBD2,.,TGTGCCAGCAGACCGACTAGCGGCCAAGAGACCCAGTACTTC,CASRPTSGQETQYF
TRBJ1-3,TRBV25-1,.,.,TGTGCCAGCAGTGACCCAAAAGGGGCAGGGAGCCCTGGAAACACCATATATTTT,CASSDPKGAGSPGNTIYF